The clone carrying this T cell receptor (beta chain) has a single count. Authors' analysis steps: Amplification from reference gene primers served as the basis for estimated nucleated cell counts. Sequencing was performed with immunoSEQ multiplex PCR; in TCRdb, only in-frame clones are kept and a portion is missing. D and trimming come from the DNA, and the V and J calls and clone size come from that table. Of 150,000 to 160,000 clones in the sample, 70% to 90% are singletons; the top ten hold approximately 2.3%. These data come from a study of blood T cell repertoires in COVID-19. Study-level background: Material from acute and convalescent COVID-19 was sourced from the United States, Italy and Spain.

The V gene's germline CDR1 is SGHTS and CDR2 YDEGEE. Trimming removed 4 bases from V and 7 bases from J; junction bases left unmatched: 12. The CDR3 spans 16 residues. The J gene is TRBJ2-1, the V gene TRBV5-8; 9 bases agree with TRBD2. The sequencing input was peripheral blood. The receptor was isolated from a woman aged 70-85 years with acute or convalescent COVID-19. The CDR3 region is CASSHYWLAGNNEQFF. CDR3 nucleotides: TGTGCCAGCAGCCACTACTGGCTAGCGGGGAATAATGAGCAGTTCTTC.